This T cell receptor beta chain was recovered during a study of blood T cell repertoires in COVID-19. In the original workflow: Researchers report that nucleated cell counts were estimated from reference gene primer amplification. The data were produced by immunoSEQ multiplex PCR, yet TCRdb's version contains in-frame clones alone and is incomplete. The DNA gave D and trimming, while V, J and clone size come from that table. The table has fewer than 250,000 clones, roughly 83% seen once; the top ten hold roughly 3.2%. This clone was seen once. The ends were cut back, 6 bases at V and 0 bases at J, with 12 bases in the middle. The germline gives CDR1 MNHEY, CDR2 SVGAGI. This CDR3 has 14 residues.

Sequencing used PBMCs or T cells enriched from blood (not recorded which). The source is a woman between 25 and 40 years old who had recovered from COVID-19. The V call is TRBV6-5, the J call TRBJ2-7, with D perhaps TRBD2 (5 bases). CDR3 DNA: TGTGCCAGCAGCTTATCCGGGAACTCCTACGAGCAGTACTTC. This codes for CASSLSGNSYEQYF.